This T cell receptor beta chain was retrieved from a study of T cell responses to AZD1222 COVID-19 vaccine. This CDR3 spans 13 amino acids. After removal of 6 bases from V and 5 bases from J, the junction contained 5 bases not matched to a gene. Per the germline V gene, CDR1 is SGHNT and CDR2 is YYREEE (reference sequence). TCRdb's table, derived via immunoSEQ multiplex PCR, lists solely in-frame clones and lacks some. The top ten clones hold approximately 2.8% of a sample with about 97,000 clones, approximately 91% of them seen once. The sequenced sample was peripheral blood, obtained on day 0 of AZD1222 vaccination. The rearrangement uses TRBV5-4 and TRBJ2-3, with 8 positions matching TRBD2. This TCR was recovered from an adult in good health. The CDR3, as DNA: TGTGCCAGCACCCGGGGGGGCGAAGATACGCAGTATTTT. As protein: CASTRGGEDTQYF.